A single sample is the source of the 16 T cell receptor beta chains below, sequenced in a study of blood T cells in healthy people across ages. Alongside a J-beta primer mix, a sample-barcoded 5' primer served in a second PCR lasting roughly 6 to 11 cycles. Using its own MiXCR run on the 5' RACE reads, TCRdb lists one record per CDR3 protein. The repertoire holds hundreds of thousands of distinct CDR3 sequences, with over 45% as singletons. The sequencing sample was made of blood. Receptor source: a woman aged 55-75 years in good health.

Turning to this clonotype: A junction end diverges from the germline sequence, so it may reflect a read error. The rearrangement uses TRBV15 and TRBJ2-3; D call uncertain. Per germline, CDR1 LNHNV and CDR2 YYDKDF (reference sequence). The length of the CDR3 is 15 residues. CDR3 amino acids: CATSVDPTRTDTQYF. The CDR3 bases are TGCGCCACCAGCGTGGATCCGACTCGCACAGATACGCAGTATTTT.

The J gene is TRBJ1-1, the V gene TRBV5-1; 10 bases agree with TRBD1. V dropped 3 bases and J dropped 4; count of bases not matched to a gene: 6. The germline CDR1 and CDR2 sequences are SGHRS and YFSETQ. This CDR3 spans 15 amino acids. The CDR3 DNA is TGCGCCAGCAGCTCGGGACAGGGGAAGGGCACTGAAGCTTTCTTT. Amino acids: CASSSGQGKGTEAFF.

The V gene is TRBV12-3 or TRBV12-4, the J gene TRBJ2-7; 11 bases map to TRBD1. This CDR3 contains 14 residues. The V segment lost 6 bases and the J segment 6 bases; nucleotides outside the gene matches: 7. CDR3 amino acids: CASRPGTGGSEQYF. The CDR3 bases are TGTGCCAGCAGACCTGGGACAGGGGGTTCCGAGCAGTACTTC.

This clonotype has only one observation. V and J are TRBV24-1 and TRBJ2-1; 15 nucleotides line up with TRBD2. V trimming: 8 bases; J trimming: 8 bases; junction bases outside the gene matches: 6. The CDR3 consists of 15 residues. Germline assignment: CDR1 KGHDR and CDR2 SFDVKD. The CDR3 nucleotides read TGTGCCACCACTGGGACTAGCGGGAGGTTACATGAGCAGTTCTTC. Amino acids: CATTGTSGRLHEQFF.

In its sample, this clonotype was seen a few times. One junction end disagrees with the germline gene, perhaps due to a read error. The rearrangement joins TRBV7-2 to TRBJ2-5; D is unresolved. The CDR3 is 13 residues long. Germline CDR1 and CDR2: SGHTA and FQGNSA. The CDR3 is CASRLRSGNEQYF. In DNA, the CDR3 is TGTGCCAGCCGCTTGAGATCGGGCAATGAGCAGTACTTC.

This clonotype occurred many times. The V call is TRBV28, the J call TRBJ2-1; 10 bases map to TRBD2. Germline V gene lookup returns CDR1 MDHEN and CDR2 SYDVKM. CDR3 length: 17 residues. V lost 4 bases and J lost 3; bases outside the gene matches: 9. The CDR3 region is CASSSITSGMIYNEQFF. The CDR3 nucleotides are TGTGCCAGCAGTTCCATTACTAGCGGGATGATCTACAATGAGCAGTTCTTC.

This chain links TRBV20-1 with TRBJ1-5, with no clear D. V was pared by 2 bases and J by 0 bases, with 8 bases between. The CDR3 is 14 residues long. Germline V gives CDR1 DFQATT, CDR2 SNEGSKA (reference sequence). The CDR3, as DNA: TGCAGTGCTAGAACGGGGTATAGCAATCAGCCCCAGCATTTT. This codes for CSARTGYSNQPQHF.

The genes are TRBV7-2 and TRBJ1-1; D is possibly TRBD1 (6 bases). The CDR3 loop spans 14 amino acids. CDR1 SGHTA and CDR2 FQGNSA come from the germline V gene. Trimming left V 1 base short and J 8 bases short, with 14 bases between. The CDR3 DNA reads TGTGCCAGCAGCTTAGTCATTAGGGGGAAGGAAGCTTTCTTT. This sequence encodes CASSLVIRGKEAFF.

This clonotype was seen repeatedly, ten times or more. The chain has TRBV29-1 and TRBJ1-2; 7 bases align to TRBD1. This CDR3 region has 12 residues. V lost 7 bases, J lost 4 bases, and 6 bases stayed unmatched. Looked up from germline, CDR1 is SQVTM and CDR2 is ANQGSEA. The CDR3 is CSARQGVYGYTF. The CDR3 nucleotides read TGCAGCGCCAGACAGGGCGTCTATGGCTACACCTTC.

The chain uses TRBV7-9 and TRBJ1-6; 9 bases are a match to TRBD1. There are 17 residues in the CDR3. Germline-derived CDR1 and CDR2 are SEHNR and FQNEAQ (reference sequence). Trimming removed 5 bases from V and 10 bases from J; junction bases left unmatched: 15. The CDR3 loop is CASSTRRGTGLGSPLHF. CDR3 DNA sequence: TGTGCCAGCAGCACCAGGAGGGGGACAGGGTTAGGATCACCCCTCCACTTT.

The V and J genes are TRBV5-1 and TRBJ2-7; D may be TRBD2 (6 bases). V was pared by 4 bases and J by 3 bases, with 11 bases between. Germline assignment: CDR1 SGHRS and CDR2 YFSETQ. The CDR3 has 13 amino acids. CDR3 protein: CASSIPGSYEQYF. CDR3 bases: TGCGCCAGCAGCATCCCCGGGAGCTACGAGCAGTACTTC.

This clonotype was counted between two and nine times. The CDR3 nucleotides are TGTGCCAGCAGTTACGACGGATACGAGCAGTACTTC. It is translated as CASSYDGYEQYF. The chain joins TRBV6-6 to TRBJ2-7; no firm D call. The CDR3 totals 12 residues. V gave up 2 bases and J gave up 4 bases, with 6 bases separating them. CDR1 is MNHNY, CDR2 SVGAGI, per germline (reference sequence).

The chain joins TRBV29-1 to TRBJ1-5, with unresolved D. The CDR3 is 12 residues long. CDR1 is SQVTM and CDR2 is ANQGSEA in the germline V gene. V gave up 7 bases and J gave up 1 base, with 8 bases separating them. CDR3 protein: CSGAVSNQPQHF. The DNA for the CDR3 is TGCAGCGGCGCAGTCAGCAATCAGCCCCAGCATTTT.

This clonotype was found once. The chain links TRBV3-1 to TRBJ1-1, with a weak D call TRBD1 (6 bases). The CDR3 consists of 15 residues. Germline V lookup: CDR1 LGHDT, CDR2 YNNKEL (reference sequence). Trimming removed 4 bases from V and 0 bases from J, with 12 bases in between. The CDR3 region has the DNA TGTGCCAGCAGCCTAGCAGGGGCCCTGAACACTGAAGCTTTCTTT. As protein: CASSLAGALNTEAFF.

This clonotype was counted once. The gene calls are TRBV7-9 and TRBJ2-3, with 8 nucleotides matching TRBD1. CDR3 length: 16 residues. Germline V gene sequence: CDR1 SEHNR, CDR2 FQNEAQ (reference sequence). V was clipped by 4 bases and J by 1 base; unmatched bases: 7. CDR3 in amino acids: CASSSPQGAGTDTQYF. The CDR3 bases are TGTGCCAGCAGCTCACCTCAGGGGGCCGGCACAGATACGCAGTATTTT.

This clonotype was recorded at least ten times. The V call is TRBV7-2, the J call TRBJ1-4; D uncertain. The germline gives CDR1 SGHTA, CDR2 FQGNSA. V lost 5 bases to trimming and J lost 8 bases, with 12 bases between them. The CDR3 consists of 13 residues. CDR3 sequence: CASSVEPEEKLFF. The CDR3 nucleotides read TGTGCCAGCAGCGTAGAACCTGAGGAAAAACTGTTTTTT.